This entry is about one TCR beta chain. How the authors handled the data: The assay estimated nucleated cells by amplifying reference gene primers. The data were produced by immunoSEQ multiplex PCR, yet TCRdb's version contains in-frame clones alone and is incomplete. V and J calls and clone size are those listed in that table; D and trimming were worked out from the DNA. In the table there are about 20,000 clones, about 89% of which are singletons. This entry belongs to a study of blood T cell repertoires in COVID-19. Study-level information: Sites across the United States, Italy and Spain contributed samples from acute and convalescent COVID-19.

The length of the CDR3 is 11 residues. Germline CDR1 reads DFQATT; CDR2 reads SNEGSKA (reference sequence). V was trimmed by 6 bases and J by 12 bases, leaving 14 bases between them. The sample taken for sequencing was peripheral blood. The source of this sequence is a woman aged 55-70 years with active COVID-19. The chain is built from TRBV20-1 and TRBJ1-4; D possibly corresponds to TRBD1 (5 bases). CDR3 in amino acids: CSAGQGGELFF. Here the CDR3 DNA reads TGCAGTGCAGGCCAGGGCGGTGAACTGTTTTTT.